These 4 T cell receptor beta chains originate from one sample sequenced in a study of graft-versus-host responses after intestinal transplantation. Profiling relied on immunoSEQ multiplex PCR, and the TCRdb table lists in-frame clones only, not all of them. The sample lists tens of thousands of clones, roughly nine tenths occurring once. For these receptors, no antigen is known. The sample was unstimulated CD4+ T cells sorted from spleen or lymph node cells, taken before transplant. The receptors were sampled from a human donor who was the organ donor for an intestinal transplant.

The chain carries TRBV23-1 and TRBJ2-2; D gene ambiguous. TRBV23-1 counts as an open reading frame of uncertain function. The CDR3 is 11 residues long. The V and J ends lost 4 bases and 7 bases respectively, with 4 bases between them. The chain's CDR3 is CASSRGGELFF. CDR3 nucleotide sequence: TGCGCCAGCAGTCGAGGCGGGGAGCTGTTTTTT.

The genes are TRBV7-2 and TRBJ2-3; D is uncertain. V lost 6 bases, J lost 8 bases, and 15 bases lay in between. Germline CDR1 is SGHTA and CDR2 is FQGNSA. This CDR3 is built from 13 residues. The CDR3 DNA follows: TGTGCCAGCAGACCAAAAGCGACGGTTACGCAGTATTTT. Encoded protein: CASRPKATVTQYF.

The genes are TRBV5-8 and TRBJ2-5; D remains ambiguous. CDR3 size: 13 residues. CDR1 and CDR2 (germline): SGHTS, YDEGEE. Trimming shortened V by 2 bases and J by 4 bases, and 9 bases separated the two germline ends. The CDR3 sequence: CASSFLGSETQYF. The CDR3 bases are TGTGCCAGCAGCTTTCTAGGTTCAGAGACCCAGTACTTC.

The V and J genes are TRBV5-1 and TRBJ1-1; 7 nucleotides agree with TRBD1. The germline CDR1 and CDR2 sequences are SGHRS and YFSETQ. V shed 4 bases, J shed 0 bases, and the junction held 3 bases outside the gene matches. This CDR3 region has 14 residues. The DNA for the CDR3 is TGCGCCAGCAGCCAGGGGGGATTGAACACTGAAGCTTTCTTT. Translated, it gives CASSQGGLNTEAFF.